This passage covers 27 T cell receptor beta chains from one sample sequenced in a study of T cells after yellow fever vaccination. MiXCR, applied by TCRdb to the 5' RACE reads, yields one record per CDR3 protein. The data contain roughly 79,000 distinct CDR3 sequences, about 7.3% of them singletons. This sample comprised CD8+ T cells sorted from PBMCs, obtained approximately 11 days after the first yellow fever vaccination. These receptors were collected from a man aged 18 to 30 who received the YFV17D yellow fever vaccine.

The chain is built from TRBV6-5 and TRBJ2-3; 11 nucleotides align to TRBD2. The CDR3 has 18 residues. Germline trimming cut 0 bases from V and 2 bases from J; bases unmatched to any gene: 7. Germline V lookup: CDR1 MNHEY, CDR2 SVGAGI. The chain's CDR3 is CASSYSSLAGGLTDTQYF. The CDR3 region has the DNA TGTGCCAGCAGTTACTCGAGTTTAGCGGGGGGGCTCACAGATACGCAGTATTTT.

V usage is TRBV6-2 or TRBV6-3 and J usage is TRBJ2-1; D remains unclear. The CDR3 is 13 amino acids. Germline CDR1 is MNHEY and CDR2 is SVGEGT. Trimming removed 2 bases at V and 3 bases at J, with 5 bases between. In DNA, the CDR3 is TGTGCCAGCAGTTACACGGGCTACAATGAGCAGTTCTTC. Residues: CASSYTGYNEQFF.

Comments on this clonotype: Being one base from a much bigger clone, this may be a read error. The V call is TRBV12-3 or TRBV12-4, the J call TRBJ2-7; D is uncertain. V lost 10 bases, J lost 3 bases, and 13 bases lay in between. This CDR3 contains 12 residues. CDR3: CAIRLLGYEQYF. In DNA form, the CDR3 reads TGTGCCATACGACTCCTAGGCTACGAGCAGTACTTC.

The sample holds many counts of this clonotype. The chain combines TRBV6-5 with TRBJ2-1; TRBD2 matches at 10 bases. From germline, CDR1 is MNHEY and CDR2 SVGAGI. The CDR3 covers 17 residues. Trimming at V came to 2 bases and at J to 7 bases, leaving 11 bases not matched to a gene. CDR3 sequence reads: CASSYVSGGAGPNEQFF. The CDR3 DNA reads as TGTGCCAGCAGTTACGTGAGCGGGGGGGCCGGGCCGAATGAGCAGTTCTTC.

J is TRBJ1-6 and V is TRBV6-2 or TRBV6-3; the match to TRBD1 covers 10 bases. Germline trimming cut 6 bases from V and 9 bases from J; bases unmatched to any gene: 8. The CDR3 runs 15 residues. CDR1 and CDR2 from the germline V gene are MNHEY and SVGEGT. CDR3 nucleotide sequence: TGTGCCAGCAGCTCCAGACAGGGGGCGAGTTCACCCCTCCACTTT. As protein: CASSSRQGASSPLHF.

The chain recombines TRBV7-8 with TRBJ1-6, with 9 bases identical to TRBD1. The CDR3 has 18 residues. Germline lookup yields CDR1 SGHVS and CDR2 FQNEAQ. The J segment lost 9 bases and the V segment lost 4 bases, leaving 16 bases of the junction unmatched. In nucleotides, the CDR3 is TGTGCCAGCAGCTCCGAGACAGGGGGTTTGGTGGGGTTTTCACCCCTCCACTTT. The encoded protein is CASSSETGGLVGFSPLHF.

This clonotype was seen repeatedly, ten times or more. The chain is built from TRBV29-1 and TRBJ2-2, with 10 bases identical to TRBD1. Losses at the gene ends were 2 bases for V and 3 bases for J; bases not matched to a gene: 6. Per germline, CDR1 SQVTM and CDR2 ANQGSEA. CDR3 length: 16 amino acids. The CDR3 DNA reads TGCAGCGTTGAATGGGGACAGGGGACGGACACCGGGGAGCTGTTTTTT. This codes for CSVEWGQGTDTGELFF.

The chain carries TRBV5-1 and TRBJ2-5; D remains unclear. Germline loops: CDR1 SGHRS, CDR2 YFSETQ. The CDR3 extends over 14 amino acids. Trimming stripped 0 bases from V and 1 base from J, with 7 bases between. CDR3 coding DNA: TGCGCCAGCAGCTTGGAGCTCACCCAAGAGACCCAGTACTTC. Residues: CASSLELTQETQYF.

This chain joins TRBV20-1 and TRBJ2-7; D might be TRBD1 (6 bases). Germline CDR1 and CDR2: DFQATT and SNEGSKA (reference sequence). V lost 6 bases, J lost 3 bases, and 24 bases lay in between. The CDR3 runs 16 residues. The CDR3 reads CSAVPDAGTPHYEQYV. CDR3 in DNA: TGCAGTGCGGTTCCCGACGCCGGGACACCCCACTACGAGCAGTACGTC.

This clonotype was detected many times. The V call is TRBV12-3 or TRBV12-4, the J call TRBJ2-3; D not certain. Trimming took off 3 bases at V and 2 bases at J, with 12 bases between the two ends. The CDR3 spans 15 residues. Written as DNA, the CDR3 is TGTGCCAGCAGTTTTACTTTCGGGTTCACAGATACGCAGTATTTT. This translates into CASSFTFGFTDTQYF.

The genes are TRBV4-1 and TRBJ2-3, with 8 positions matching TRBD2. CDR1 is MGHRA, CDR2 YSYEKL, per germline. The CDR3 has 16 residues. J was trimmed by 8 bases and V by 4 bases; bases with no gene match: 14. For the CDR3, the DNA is TGCGCCAGCAGCCTAGGTCCGCAGCGGGAGCTGAGTACGCAGTATTTT. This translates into CASSLGPQRELSTQYF.

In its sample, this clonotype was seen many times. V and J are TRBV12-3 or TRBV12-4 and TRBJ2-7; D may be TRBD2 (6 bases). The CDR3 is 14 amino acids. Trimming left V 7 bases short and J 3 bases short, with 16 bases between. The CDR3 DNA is TGTGCCAGCAATTGTTATACTAGCCGCTACGAGCAGTACGTC. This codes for CASNCYTSRYEQYV.

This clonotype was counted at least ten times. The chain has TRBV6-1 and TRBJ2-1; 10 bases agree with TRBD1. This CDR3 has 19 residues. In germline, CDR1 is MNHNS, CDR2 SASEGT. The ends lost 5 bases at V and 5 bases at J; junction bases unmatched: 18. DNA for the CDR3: TGTGCCAGCAGTCAACACTGGGACAGGGGCCCCCTTCTCGACAATGAGCAGTTCTTC. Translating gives CASSQHWDRGPLLDNEQFF.

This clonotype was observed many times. CDR3 sequence (DNA): TGTGCCAGCAGTTTAAGGCAGGACGAGCAGTACTTC. It is translated as CASSLRQDEQYF. The rearrangement joins TRBV12-3 or TRBV12-4 to TRBJ2-7, with D unresolved. This CDR3 has 12 amino acids. V lost 2 bases and J lost 5, with 7 bases in between.

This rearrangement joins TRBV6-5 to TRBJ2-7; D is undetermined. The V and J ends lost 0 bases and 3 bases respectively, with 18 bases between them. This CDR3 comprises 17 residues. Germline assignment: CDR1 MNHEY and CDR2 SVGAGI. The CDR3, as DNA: TGTGCCAGCAGTTACTCCTCGGGCTCTGTTGTTATCTACGAGCAGTACGTC. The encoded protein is CASSYSSGSVVIYEQYV.

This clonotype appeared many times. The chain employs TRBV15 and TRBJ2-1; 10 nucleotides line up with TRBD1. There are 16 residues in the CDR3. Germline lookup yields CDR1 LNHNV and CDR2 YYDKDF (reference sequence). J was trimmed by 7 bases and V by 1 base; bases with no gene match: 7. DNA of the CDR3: TGTGCCACCAGCAGAGGGACTCGGACAGGGGGGAATGAGCAGTTCTTC. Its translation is CATSRGTRTGGNEQFF.

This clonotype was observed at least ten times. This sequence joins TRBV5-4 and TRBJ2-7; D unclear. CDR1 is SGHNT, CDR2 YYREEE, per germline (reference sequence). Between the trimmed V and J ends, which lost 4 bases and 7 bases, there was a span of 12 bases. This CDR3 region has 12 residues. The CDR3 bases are TGTGCCAGCAGCGTGGGGTCTAGGGAGCAGTACTTC. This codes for CASSVGSREQYF.

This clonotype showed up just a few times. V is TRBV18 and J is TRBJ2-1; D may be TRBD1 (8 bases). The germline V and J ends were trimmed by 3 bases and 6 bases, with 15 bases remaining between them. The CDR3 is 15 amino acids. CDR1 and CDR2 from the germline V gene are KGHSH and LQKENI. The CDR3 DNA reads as TGTGCCAGCTCACCGCCCCACAGGGGGGGCAATGAGCAGTTCTTC. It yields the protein CASSPPHRGGNEQFF.

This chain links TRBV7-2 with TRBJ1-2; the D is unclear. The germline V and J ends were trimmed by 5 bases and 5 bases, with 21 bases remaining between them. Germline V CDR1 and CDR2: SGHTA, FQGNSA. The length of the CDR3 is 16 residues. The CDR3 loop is CASSPTEQRDTYGYTF. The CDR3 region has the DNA TGTGCCAGCAGCCCCACGGAGCAGAGGGATACTTATGGCTACACCTTC. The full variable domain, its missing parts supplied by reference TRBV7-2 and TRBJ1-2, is GAGVSQSPSNKVTEKGKDVELRCDPISGHTALYWYRQSLGQGLEFLIYFQGNSAPDKSGLPSDRFSAERTGGSVSTLTIQRTQQEDSAVYLCASSPTEQRDTYGYTFGSGTRLTVV.

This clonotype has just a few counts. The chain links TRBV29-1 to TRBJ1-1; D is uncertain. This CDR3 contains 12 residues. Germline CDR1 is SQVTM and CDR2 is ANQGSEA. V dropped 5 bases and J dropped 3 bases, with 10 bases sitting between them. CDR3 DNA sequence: TGCAGCGTTTACCCCGGACACACTGAAGCTTTCTTT. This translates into CSVYPGHTEAFF.

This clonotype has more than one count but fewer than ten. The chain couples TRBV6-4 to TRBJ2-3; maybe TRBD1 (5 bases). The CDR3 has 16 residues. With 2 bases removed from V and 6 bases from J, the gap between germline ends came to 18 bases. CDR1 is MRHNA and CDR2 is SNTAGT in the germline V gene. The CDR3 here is CASSDRAGFPSDTQYF. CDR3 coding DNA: TGTGCCAGCAGTGACCGGGCAGGGTTCCCATCCGATACGCAGTATTTT.

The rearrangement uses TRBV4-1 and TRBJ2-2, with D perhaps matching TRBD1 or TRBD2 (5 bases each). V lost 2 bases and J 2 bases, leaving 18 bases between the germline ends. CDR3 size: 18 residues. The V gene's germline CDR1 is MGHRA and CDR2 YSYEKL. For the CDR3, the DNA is TGCGCCAGCAGCCAATTAGGTGCCGGGACCGACAACACCGGGGAGCTGTTTTTT. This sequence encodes CASSQLGAGTDNTGELFF.

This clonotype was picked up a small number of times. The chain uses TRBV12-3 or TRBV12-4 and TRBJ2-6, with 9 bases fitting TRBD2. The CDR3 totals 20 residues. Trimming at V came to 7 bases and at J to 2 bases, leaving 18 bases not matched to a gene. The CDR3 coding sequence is TGTGCCAGCACCACACCCCTCGTTGAGCGGGGGGTTCCTGGGGCCAACGTCCTGACTTTC. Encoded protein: CASTTPLVERGVPGANVLTF.

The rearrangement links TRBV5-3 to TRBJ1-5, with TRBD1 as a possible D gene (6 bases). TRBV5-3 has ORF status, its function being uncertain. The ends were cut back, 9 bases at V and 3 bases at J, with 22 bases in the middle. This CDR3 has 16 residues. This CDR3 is CAMSLGGLWDNQPQHF. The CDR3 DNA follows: TGTGCCATGAGCTTGGGGGGCCTCTGGGACAATCAGCCCCAGCATTTT.

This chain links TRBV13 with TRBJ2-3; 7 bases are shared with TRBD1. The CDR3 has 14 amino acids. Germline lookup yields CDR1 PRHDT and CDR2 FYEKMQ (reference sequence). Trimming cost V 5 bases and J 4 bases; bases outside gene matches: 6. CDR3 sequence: CASSRGQSADTQYF. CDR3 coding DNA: TGTGCCAGCAGCCGGGGACAGTCAGCAGATACGCAGTATTTT.

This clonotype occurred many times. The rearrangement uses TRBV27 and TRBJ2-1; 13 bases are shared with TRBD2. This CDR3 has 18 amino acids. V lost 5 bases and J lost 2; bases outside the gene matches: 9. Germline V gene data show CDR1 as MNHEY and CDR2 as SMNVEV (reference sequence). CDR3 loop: CASSAGTSGETPYNEQFF. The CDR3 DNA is TGTGCCAGCAGTGCTGGGACTAGCGGGGAGACACCCTACAATGAGCAGTTCTTC.

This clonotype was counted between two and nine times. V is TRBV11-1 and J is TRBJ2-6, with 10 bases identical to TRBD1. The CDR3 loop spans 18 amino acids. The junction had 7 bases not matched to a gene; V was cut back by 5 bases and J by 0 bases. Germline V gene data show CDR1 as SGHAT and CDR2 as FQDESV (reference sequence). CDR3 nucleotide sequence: TGTGCCAGCAGCGTGACAGGGGGCACGAGCTCTGGGGCCAACGTCCTGACTTTC. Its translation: CASSVTGGTSSGANVLTF.